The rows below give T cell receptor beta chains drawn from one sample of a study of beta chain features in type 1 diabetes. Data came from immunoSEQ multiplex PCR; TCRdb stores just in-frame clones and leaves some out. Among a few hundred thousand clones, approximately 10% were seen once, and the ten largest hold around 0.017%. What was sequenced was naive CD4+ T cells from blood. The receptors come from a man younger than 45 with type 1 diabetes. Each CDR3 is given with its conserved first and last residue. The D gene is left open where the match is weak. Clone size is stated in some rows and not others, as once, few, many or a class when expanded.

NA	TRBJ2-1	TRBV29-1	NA	CSVEGWGPGAYNEQFF	TGCAGCGTTGAGGGGTGGGGACCAGGGGCCTACAATGAGCAGTTCTTC
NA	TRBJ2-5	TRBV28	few	CASSTSREGETQYF	TGTGCCAGCAGCACTTCCAGGGAAGGGGAGACCCAGTACTTC
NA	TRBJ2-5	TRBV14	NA	CASSQVGSGTQYF	TGTGCCAGCAGCCAAGTCGGGTCGGGGACCCAGTACTTC
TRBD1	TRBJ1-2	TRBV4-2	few	CASSQEGTGVYGYTF	TGTGCCAGCAGCCAAGAGGGGACAGGCGTCTATGGCTACACCTTC
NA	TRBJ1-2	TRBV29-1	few	CSVSIPGQREGSTF	TGCAGCGTGAGCATTCCCGGACAAAGAGAAGGCTCCACCTTC
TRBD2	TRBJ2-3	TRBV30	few	CASTGTSGSGTDTQYF	TGTGCCTCGACCGGGACTAGCGGGTCTGGCACAGATACGCAGTATTTT
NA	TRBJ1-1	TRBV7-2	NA	CASSLAGAMNTEAFF	TGTGCCAGCAGCTTAGCGGGAGCTATGAACACTGAAGCTTTCTTT
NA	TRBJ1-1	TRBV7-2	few	CASSTRGLGSEAFF	TGTGCCAGCAGCACGAGGGGGTTGGGGTCTGAAGCTTTCTTT
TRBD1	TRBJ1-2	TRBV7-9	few	CASSRLGQGASGYTF	TGTGCCAGCAGCCGCCTCGGACAGGGGGCAAGTGGCTACACCTTC
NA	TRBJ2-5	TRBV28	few	CASSFTAETQYF	TGTGCCAGCAGTTTTACTGCCGAGACCCAGTACTTC
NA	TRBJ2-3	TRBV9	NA	CASSVAVSTDTQYF	TGTGCCAGCAGCGTAGCCGTAAGCACAGATACGCAGTATTTT
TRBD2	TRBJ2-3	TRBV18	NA	CASSPRASGRTDTQYF	TGTGCCAGCTCACCCCGGGCTAGCGGACGCACAGATACGCAGTATTTT
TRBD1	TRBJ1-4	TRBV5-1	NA	CASSFTGGQEEKLFF	TGCGCCAGCAGCTTCACAGGGGGACAAGAGGAAAAACTGTTTTTT
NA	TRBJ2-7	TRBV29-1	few	CSVEGRDEQYF	TGCAGCGTTGAAGGCAGGGACGAGCAGTACTTC
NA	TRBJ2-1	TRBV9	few	CASSVTLASSYNEQFF	TGTGCCAGCAGCGTAACCCTAGCGAGCTCCTACAATGAGCAGTTCTTC
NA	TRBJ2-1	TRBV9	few	CASSVGWLGAAGYNEQFF	TGTGCCAGCAGCGTAGGGTGGTTAGGGGCCGCCGGCTACAATGAGCAGTTCTTC
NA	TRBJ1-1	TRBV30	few	CAWSQYYKQNTEAFF	TGTGCCTGGAGCCAATATTACAAACAGAACACTGAAGCTTTCTTT
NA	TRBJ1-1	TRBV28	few	CASSSVNTEAFF	TGTGCCAGCTCATCAGTGAACACTGAAGCTTTCTTT
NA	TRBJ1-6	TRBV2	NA	CASSPGGGEAYNSPLHF	TGTGCCAGCAGCCCCGGCGGGGGGGAGGCTTATAATTCACCCCTCCACTTT
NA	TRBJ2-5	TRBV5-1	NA	CASSLQRRGETQYF	TGCGCCAGCAGCTTGCAGAGGAGGGGAGAGACCCAGTACTTC
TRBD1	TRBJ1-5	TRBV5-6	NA	CARGQGGSQPQHF	TGTGCCAGGGGACAGGGTGGTAGCCAGCCCCAGCATTTT
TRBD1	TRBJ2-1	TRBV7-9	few	CASSLGRQGSEQFF	TGTGCCAGCAGCTTAGGTCGACAGGGGAGTGAGCAGTTCTTC
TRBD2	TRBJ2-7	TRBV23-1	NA	CASSHNPRTSGVPYEQYF	TGCGCCAGCAGTCACAACCCCAGGACTAGCGGGGTTCCCTACGAGCAGTACTTC
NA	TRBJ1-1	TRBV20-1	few	CSAGGNTEAFF	TGCAGTGCAGGCGGGAACACTGAAGCTTTCTTT
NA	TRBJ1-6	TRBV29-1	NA	CSARGSYNSPLHF	TGCAGCGCCAGGGGTTCCTATAATTCACCCCTCCACTTT
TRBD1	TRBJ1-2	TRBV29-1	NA	CSVSGTGQRGYTF	TGCAGCGTTTCGGGGACAGGGCAAAGGGGCTACACCTTC
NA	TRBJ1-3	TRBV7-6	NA	CASSLQSYGNTIYF	TGTGCCAGCAGCTTACAGTCTTATGGAAACACCATATATTTT
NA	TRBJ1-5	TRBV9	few	CASSVDSRHNQPQHF	TGTGCCAGCAGCGTGGACAGTCGCCACAATCAGCCCCAGCATTTT
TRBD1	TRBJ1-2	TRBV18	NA	CASSPRTGPQYGYTF	TGTGCCAGCTCGCCGCGGACAGGTCCTCAATATGGCTACACCTTC
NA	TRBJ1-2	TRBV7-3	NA	CASSLLGTLNYGYTF	TGTGCCAGCAGCTTATTGGGGACACTTAACTATGGCTACACCTTC
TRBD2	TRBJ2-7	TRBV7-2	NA	CASSSPGGGNYEQYF	TGTGCCAGCAGCTCTCCCGGCGGGGGGAACTACGAGCAGTACTTC